Following are 32 T cell receptor beta chains from one sample sequenced in a study of read filtering for tumor transcriptome and immune sequencing. The library was built from around 380 ng RNA with molecular barcoded adaptors for alpha/delta and beta/gamma chains. TCRdb itself ran the reads through MiXCR, one entry per CDR3 protein. The profile shows about 5,200 distinct CDR3 sequences, around 21% of them singletons. Sequenced sample: a population of CD138-negative cells sorted from bone marrow. The receptor set was obtained from a donor over 35 with multiple myeloma.

On this clonotype itself: Given the absence of the conserved phenylalanine or tryptophan at the CDR3 end, a read error is likely. The chain carries TRBV7-9 and TRBJ2-7; D remains ambiguous. V lost 8 bases, J lost 7 bases, and 21 bases lay in between. This CDR3 comprises 14 residues. Germline V gene lookup returns CDR1 SEHNR and CDR2 FQNEAQ (reference sequence). The CDR3 DNA is TGTGCCAGCGGCTCATCGGGTTCCTCGGTAGAGCAGTACCTC. Protein sequence: CASGSSGSSVEQYL.

Concerning this clonotype itself: A far larger clone is only one base removed, so a read error is likely. The chain recombines TRBV6-5 with TRBJ1-5; possibly TRBD1 for D (6 bases). The V end was cut by 8 bases, the J end by 9 bases, with 20 bases between. Germline CDR1 MNHEY, CDR2 SVGAGI. This CDR3 is 14 amino acids long. The CDR3 nucleotides read TGTGCCAGCTCCGCGGGGGGCCGGGGTCGGCCCCAGCATTTT. This translates into CASSAGGRGRPQHF.

V is TRBV5-1 and J is TRBJ2-3; 7 nucleotides match TRBD1. This CDR3 has 15 residues. Per germline, CDR1 SGHRS and CDR2 YFSETQ. With 2 bases clipped from V and 8 bases from J, the junction kept 11 bases outside the gene matches. The DNA for the CDR3 is TGCGCCAGCAGCTTAGACGGGACAGCGTCAGGTACGCAGTATTTT. The encoded protein is CASSLDGTASGTQYF.

This clonotype was recorded once. In this CDR3 the conserved last residue, phenylalanine or tryptophan, is missing, so a read error is likely. The chain recombines TRBV4-2 with TRBJ2-1; weak D call: TRBD1 (7 bases). This CDR3 region has 17 residues. The ends were cut back, 6 bases at V and 7 bases at J, with 25 bases in the middle. In germline, CDR1 is LGHNA, CDR2 YNFKEQ. The CDR3 coding sequence is TGTGCCAGCAGATATGGGGGGTTAGCGAGGGGGCGGAATGAGCAGTTCCTC. It encodes CASRYGGLARGRNEQFL.

In regard to this clonotype: Relative to the germline gene, one junction end is altered; a read error may explain this. The gene calls are TRBV7-9 and TRBJ2-1; TRBD1 agrees at 7 bases. CDR3 length: 15 residues. Per the germline V gene, CDR1 is SEHNR and CDR2 is FQNEAQ (reference sequence). The CDR3 DNA is TGTGCCAGCAGCTCTACAGGGGAATCCTACCATGAGCAGTTCTTC. Its protein product is CASSSTGESYHEQFF.

This sequence joins TRBV7-9 and TRBJ2-4; possibly TRBD1 or TRBD2 for D (5 bases each). The V gene lost 11 bases and the J gene lost 5 bases, with 22 bases spanning the gap. CDR3 length: 15 amino acids. In germline, CDR1 is SEHNR, CDR2 FQNEAQ (reference sequence). CDR3 sequence: CACCSPGQGENIQYF. CDR3 DNA sequence: TGTGCCTGCTGCTCACCGGGTCAGGGAGAAAACATTCAGTACTTC. Complete variable domain (other parts from reference TRBV7-9 and TRBJ2-4): DTGVSQNPRHKITKRGQNVTFRCDPISEHNRLYWYRQTLGQGPEFLTYFQNEAQLEKSRLLSDRFSAERPKGSFSTLEIQRTEQGDSAMYLCACCSPGQGENIQYFGAGTRLSVL.

This clonotype is judged medium-sized (0.01 to 0.1%). The CDR3 DNA follows: TGTGCCAGCAGCTCCCGGGCCAAAGGGCCTGAAGCTTTCTTT. Protein: CASSSRAKGPEAFF. This chain joins TRBV7-9 and TRBJ1-1, with D uncertain. Germline loops: CDR1 SEHNR, CDR2 FQNEAQ (reference sequence). Trimming stripped 4 bases from V and 6 bases from J, with 15 bases between. The CDR3 covers 14 residues.

This clonotype is judged medium-sized. The chain links TRBV20-1 to TRBJ1-1; D ambiguous. Germline V CDR1 and CDR2: DFQATT, SNEGSKA (reference sequence). The CDR3 has 10 amino acids. The chain's CDR3 is CSNKITEAFF. In DNA, the CDR3 is TGCAGCAACAAGATCACTGAAGCTTTCTTT.

Concerning this clonotype: A far larger clone is just one base off, so this is likely a read error. The J gene is TRBJ2-1, the V gene TRBV7-2; D is possibly TRBD2 (6 bases). This CDR3 region has 15 residues. Germline V gene sequence: CDR1 SGHTA, CDR2 FQGNSA. The CDR3 nucleotides are TGTGCCAGCAGCTTATCCCCGGGAGTGGGGAATGAGCTGTTCTTC. Translating gives CASSLSPGVGNELFF.

This clonotype is medium-sized by share. This rearrangement joins TRBV7-9 to TRBJ2-7, with a possible D match to TRBD2 (6 bases). Per germline, CDR1 SEHNR and CDR2 FQNEAQ (reference sequence). The CDR3 consists of 14 residues. Trimming left V 4 bases short and J 5 bases short, with 15 bases between. The CDR3, as DNA: TGTGCCAGCAGCTCGGGACTTGTTGGCGACGAGCAGTACTTC. This gives the protein CASSSGLVGDEQYF.

This clonotype qualifies as medium-sized (0.01 to 0.1%). This chain connects TRBV4-1 to TRBJ2-3; D unclear. The germline gives CDR1 MGHRA, CDR2 YSYEKL. The CDR3 totals 15 residues. With 0 bases removed from V and 4 bases from J, the gap between germline ends came to 11 bases. CDR3 nucleotides: TGCGCCAGCAGCCAAGAAGGTTCCGGCTCAGATACGCAGTATTTT. This gives the protein CASSQEGSGSDTQYF.

This clonotype was observed many times. The junction departs from germline at one end; a sequencing error may be responsible. The chain joins TRBV19 to TRBJ1-4; 7 bases align to TRBD1. The CDR3 spans 15 residues. The V gene's germline CDR1 is LNHDA and CDR2 SQIVND (reference sequence). The CDR3: CASSHQDRINEELFF. CDR3 nucleotide sequence: TGTGCCAGTAGTCACCAGGACAGGATTAATGAAGAACTGTTTTTT. Full variable domain (outside the CDR3, taken from reference TRBV19 and TRBJ1-4): DGGITQSPKYLFRKEGQNVTLSCEQNLNHDAMYWYRQDPGQGLRLIYYSQIVNDFQKGDIAEGYSVSREKKESFPLTVTSAQKNPTAFYLCASSHQDRINEELFFGSGTQLSVL.

This clonotype has at least ten counts. The chain combines TRBV29-1 with TRBJ2-3; D possibly corresponds to TRBD2 (5 bases). This CDR3 has 15 residues. Germline V gene lookup returns CDR1 SQVTM and CDR2 ANQGSEA. V gave up 7 bases and J gave up 2 bases, with 19 bases separating them. The CDR3 nucleotides are TGCAGCGGGACCGACCTAGCATTCCCCACAGATACGCAGTATTTT. This gives the protein CSGTDLAFPTDTQYF.

Turning to this clonotype: One end of the junction does not line up with germline, which may come from a read error. V is TRBV12-3 or TRBV12-4 and J is TRBJ1-2; the D is unclear. There are 13 residues in the CDR3. This CDR3 reads CASSFARGYGYTF. The CDR3 coding sequence is TGTGCCAGCAGTTTCGCCAGAGGCTATGGCTATACCTTC.

There are many counts of this clonotype. The chain employs TRBV9 and TRBJ2-6, with 8 bases that match TRBD1. Germline V lookup: CDR1 SGDLS, CDR2 YYNGEE. The V gene end was trimmed by 4 bases and the J gene end by 1 base; junction bases not matched to a gene: 7. The CDR3 has 17 amino acids. This chain's CDR3 is CASSTRQGSSGANVLTF. In DNA form, the CDR3 reads TGTGCCAGCAGCACTAGACAGGGGTCGTCTGGGGCCAACGTCCTGACTTTC.

This clonotype occurred a few times. The J gene is TRBJ1-1, the V gene TRBV9, with TRBD1 matching over 7 bases. Germline V gene sequence: CDR1 SGDLS, CDR2 YYNGEE. With 4 bases clipped from V and 3 bases from J, the junction kept 6 bases outside the gene matches. This CDR3 region has 14 residues. The CDR3, as DNA: TGTGCCAGCAGCCGGAGGGGGCAGGACACTGAAGCTTTCTTT. Translating gives CASSRRGQDTEAFF. Supplemented by reference TRBV9 and TRBJ1-1, the full variable domain reads DSGVTQTPKHLITATGQRVTLRCSPRSGDLSVYWYQQSLDQGLQFLIQYYNGEERAKGNILERFSAQQFPDLHSELNLSSLELGDSALYFCASSRRGQDTEAFFGQGTRLTVV.

Points on this clonotype: This likely reflects a read error, since a far larger clone is one base away. The chain joins TRBV19 to TRBJ2-7, with a possible D match to TRBD2 (6 bases). The CDR3 consists of 15 residues. Germline V gene lookup returns CDR1 LNHDA and CDR2 SQIVND (reference sequence). V gave up 3 bases and J gave up 7 bases, with 19 bases separating them. For the CDR3, the DNA is TGTGCCAGTAGTATCGGGGGATACGGGTACAATGAGCAGTACTTC. It is translated as CASSIGGYGYNEQYF.

For this clonotype: Because the CDR3 is missing its conserved closing phenylalanine or tryptophan, this is likely a read error. The V gene is TRBV10-3, the J gene TRBJ2-1; TRBD2 aligns across 10 bases. From germline, CDR1 is ENHRY and CDR2 SYGVKD. The CDR3 contains 16 residues. Unmatched junction bases numbered 9, after V lost 2 bases and J lost 8 bases. CDR3 loop: CAISEPPSGSIYEQFL. Here the CDR3 DNA reads TGTGCCATCAGTGAGCCCCCTAGCGGGAGTATATATGAGCAGTTCCTC.

With respect to this clonotype: The final CDR3 position lacks the conserved phenylalanine or tryptophan, pointing to a likely read error. The DNA is omitted, as the CDR3 cannot be located on it reliably, and the CDR3 follows TCRdb's listing. The CDR3 sequence: CANSSAPGKYNQPQHL. The rearrangement links TRBV27 to TRBJ1-5; the DNA was not used to check the table's D call, TRBD1. Germline CDR1 is MNHEY and CDR2 is SMNVEV (reference sequence). The length of the CDR3 is 16 amino acids, counting both ends.

As regards this clonotype: At one boundary the junction diverges from the germline segment, which might be a read error. V is TRBV5-1 and J is TRBJ2-3, with TRBD2 as a possible D gene (5 bases). This CDR3 region has 16 residues. CDR1 is SGHRS, CDR2 YFSETQ, per germline. Here the CDR3 reads CAGSPGLAQSTDTQYF. DNA for the CDR3: TGCGCCGGCAGTCCTGGACTGGCCCAAAGCACAGATACGCAGTATTTT.

As to this clonotype: One end of the junction varies from germline; a read error may be responsible. The chain combines TRBV29-1 with TRBJ2-5; 7 bases are a match to TRBD2. Germline CDR1 reads SQVTM; CDR2 reads ANQGSEA. The CDR3 length is 14 residues. The CDR3: CSVVGLEARETQSF. CDR3 coding DNA: TGCAGCGTTGTTGGACTAGAAGCGAGAGAGACCCAGTCCTTC.

Comments on this clonotype: A much larger clone is a single base away; this may be a read error. The chain has TRBV27 and TRBJ2-3, with TRBD1 matching 7 bases. The trim removed 11 bases at V and 6 bases at J, leaving 20 bases unmatched. The CDR3 runs 16 residues. Germline V gene lookup returns CDR1 MNHEY and CDR2 SMNVEV (reference sequence). CDR3 in DNA: TGTGCCGCCGGCCGGCGACAGGGCGTCCTCCTGGATACGCAGTATTTT. Protein product: CAAGRRQGVLLDTQYF.

This clonotype occurred many times. The chain carries TRBV27 and TRBJ1-1; D is unclear. V shed 1 base and J shed 4 bases, with 7 bases lying between them. The germline gives CDR1 MNHEY, CDR2 SMNVEV (reference sequence). The CDR3 has 13 residues. DNA of the CDR3: TGTGCCAGCAGTTTATATGAGTTCACTGAAGCTTTCTTT. Its protein is CASSLYEFTEAFF.

This clonotype ranks as medium-sized. Sequence at one end of the junction differs from germline and may be a read error. The chain joins TRBV4-1 to TRBJ1-4; a possible D gene is TRBD1 (6 bases). Germline V lookup: CDR1 MGHRA, CDR2 YSYEKL. The CDR3 sequence is 13 residues long. The CDR3 sequence: CASSQQDAGTRVF. The CDR3 DNA follows: TGCGCCAGCAGCCAACAAGATGCGGGGACAAGAGTTTTT.

By its share, this clonotype is medium-sized. V is TRBV20-1 and J is TRBJ1-1; 10 positions agree with TRBD1. The trim removed 0 bases at V and 1 base at J, leaving 5 bases unmatched. Germline CDR1 and CDR2: DFQATT and SNEGSKA (reference sequence). This CDR3 is built from 16 residues. The CDR3 is CSARDSGQGQNTEAFF. CDR3 DNA: TGCAGTGCTAGAGATTCGGGACAGGGGCAGAACACTGAAGCTTTCTTT.

This clonotype appeared many times. A much bigger clone sits one base away, suggesting this may be a read error. This chain links TRBV29-1 with TRBJ2-1; 8 nucleotides agree with TRBD2. This CDR3 spans 15 amino acids. The V and J ends lost 7 bases and 6 bases, in that order; junction bases with no gene match: 14. CDR1 and CDR2 (germline): SQVTM, ANQGSEA. Here the CDR3 reads CSAHKGLDLGNEQFF. DNA of the CDR3: TGCAGCGCCCATAAGGGACTAGATCTGGGCAATGAGCAGTTCTTC.

This clonotype ranks as medium-sized. The chain links TRBV7-2 to TRBJ2-1, with 14 bases matching TRBD2. CDR1 and CDR2 (germline): SGHTA, FQGNSA. V was clipped by 6 bases and J by 6 bases; unmatched bases: 4. The CDR3 has 15 residues. The CDR3 here is CASRAGLAGGNEQFF. CDR3 nucleotides: TGTGCCAGCAGAGCAGGACTAGCGGGAGGCAATGAGCAGTTCTTC.

By share of the sample, this clonotype is medium-sized. The genes are TRBV6-2 or TRBV6-3 and TRBJ1-1; no clear D gene. Trimming took off 0 bases at V and 5 bases at J, with 7 bases between the two ends. Germline V CDR1 and CDR2: MNHEY, SVGEGT. The CDR3 is 13 residues long. CDR3 sequence (DNA): TGTGCCAGCAGTTACTCGTTTCTAACTGAAGCTTTCTTT. Protein: CASSYSFLTEAFF.

Within the sample, this clonotype is medium-sized. V gene TRBV24-1 combines with J gene TRBJ2-3, with TRBD2 matching over 12 bases. V lost 3 bases to trimming and J lost 3 bases; unmatched junction nucleotides: 6. From germline, CDR1 is KGHDR and CDR2 SFDVKD. CDR3 length: 17 amino acids. The CDR3 DNA follows: TGTGCCACCAGTGATCCGACTAGCGGGAGTAGGACAGATACGCAGTATTTT. Protein product: CATSDPTSGSRTDTQYF.

On this clonotype itself: Compared with germline, one end of the junction differs, possibly owing to a read error. The CDR3 region is CAGSLLSGREEDTQYF. The CDR3 bases are TGTGCCGGCAGCTTATTGAGCGGGAGGGAGGAAGACACGCAGTATTTT. The rearrangement joins TRBV7-6 to TRBJ2-3; the match to TRBD2 covers 10 bases. The CDR3 loop spans 16 amino acids. CDR1 is SGHVS, CDR2 FNYEAQ, per germline. Using reference TRBV7-6 and TRBJ2-3 for the parts outside the CDR3, the full variable domain is GAGVSQSPRYKVTKRGQDVALRCDPISGHVSLYWYRQALGQGPEFLTYFNYEAQQDKSGLPNDRFSAERPEGSISTLTIQRTEQRDSAMYRCAGSLLSGREEDTQYFGPGTRLTVL.

This clonotype was counted ten times or more. This chain joins TRBV27 and TRBJ2-7, with D unresolved. The germline V and J ends were trimmed by 0 bases and 3 bases, with 6 bases remaining between them. Germline loops: CDR1 MNHEY, CDR2 SMNVEV (reference sequence). The CDR3 is 13 residues long. CDR3 amino acids: CASSLSGDYEQYF. In nucleotides, the CDR3 is TGTGCCAGCAGTTTATCCGGAGACTACGAGCAGTACTTC.

A word on this clonotype: One base away lies a much larger clone, so this may be a sequencing read error. This CDR3 is CASSLSTGVGNEQLF. CDR3 DNA: TGTGCCAGCAGCTTATCCACGGGAGTGGGGAATGAGCAGCTCTTC. J is TRBJ2-1 and V is TRBV7-2, with TRBD2 as a possible D gene (6 bases). The germline V gene has CDR1 SGHTA and CDR2 FQGNSA. This CDR3 region has 15 residues.